These 12 T cell receptor beta chains originate from one sample sequenced in a study of CD8+CD57+ T cells in acquired aplastic anemia. Genomic DNA served as template for TCR beta VDJ and CDR3 profiling. TCRdb reanalysed the reads using MiXCR and keeps one entry per CDR3 protein. Of about 98,000 distinct CDR3 sequences in the sample, about 63% were seen once. An expansion of CD8+CD57+ cells by flow cytometry had been shown in patients chosen for sequencing. Sequenced sample: sorted CD4+, CD8+, or CD8+CD57+ T cells (not recorded which) from PBMCs. The receptors here all came from a human donor with aplastic anemia.

As to this clonotype: Mismatch with germline at one junction end may stem from a read error. This chain uses TRBV2 with TRBJ2-4; D might be TRBD1 or TRBD2, each matching 5 bases. The germline V gene has CDR1 SNHLY and CDR2 FYNNEI. There are 12 residues in the CDR3. The chain's CDR3 is CASSVTPGPSHF. The CDR3 DNA follows: TGTGCCAGCAGTGTAACTCCGGGGCCGTCCCACTTC.

As for this clonotype: The conserved final phenylalanine or tryptophan is absent from the CDR3, which likely points to a read error. The rearrangement uses TRBV25-1 and TRBJ2-3; either TRBD1 or TRBD2 may supply D (5 bases each). The CDR3 covers 13 residues. Trimming removed 6 bases from V and 12 bases from J, with 19 bases in between. Germline V gene sequence: CDR1 MGHDK, CDR2 SYGVNS. CDR3 coding DNA: TGTGCCAGCAGCCAACCTCGAGGGCAGGGCCAGTATTCT. Its translation: CASSQPRGQGQYS.

V usage is TRBV20-1 and J usage is TRBJ2-1; D may be TRBD1 (6 bases). The CDR3 sequence is 12 residues long. CDR1 DFQATT and CDR2 SNEGSKA come from the germline V gene (reference sequence). V was clipped by 6 bases and J by 5 bases, with 11 bases between them. Here the CDR3 DNA reads TGCAGTGCAAGACAGGTTAACAATGAGCAGTTCTTC. The encoded protein is CSARQVNNEQFF.

The chain combines TRBV6-4 with TRBJ2-1; TRBD2 matches at 9 bases. This CDR3 contains 16 residues. V shed 0 bases and J 8 bases; nucleotides not matched to a gene: 8. Looked up from germline, CDR1 is MRHNA and CDR2 is SNTAGT. The CDR3: CASSDSGLAKGDEQFF. The CDR3 DNA reads as TGTGCCAGCAGTGACTCGGGACTAGCCAAAGGTGATGAGCAGTTCTTC.

The chain is built from TRBV24-1 and TRBJ2-7; 7 nucleotides align to TRBD1. V shed 4 bases, J shed 6 bases, and the junction held 2 bases outside the gene matches. The CDR3 is 12 residues long. Germline V gene lookup returns CDR1 KGHDR and CDR2 SFDVKD. The CDR3 reads CATSDYRGEQYF. In DNA form, the CDR3 reads TGTGCCACCAGTGACTACAGGGGCGAGCAGTACTTC.

This clonotype has more than one count but fewer than ten. V usage is TRBV24-1 and J usage is TRBJ1-2; D is possibly TRBD1 (5 bases). Germline CDR1 KGHDR, CDR2 SFDVKD. The V end lost 0 bases, the J end lost 8 bases, and 9 bases lay between the germline ends. The CDR3 has 13 amino acids. CDR3 region: CATSDLIGTGYTF. CDR3 in DNA: TGTGCCACCAGTGATTTGATTGGGACCGGCTACACCTTC.

The gene calls are TRBV29-1 and TRBJ1-2; 9 positions match TRBD1. The germline CDR1 and CDR2 sequences are SQVTM and ANQGSEA. V lost 7 bases and J lost 4; bases outside the gene matches: 7. This CDR3 comprises 13 residues. The CDR3 DNA is TGCAGCGCTGACCTGGGACAGGGCTATGGCTACACCTTC. Translating gives CSADLGQGYGYTF.

This clonotype was seen more than once but under ten times. The rearrangement links TRBV2 to TRBJ2-7; D remains ambiguous. The CDR3 loop spans 14 amino acids. The V gene's germline CDR1 is SNHLY and CDR2 FYNNEI. Trimming pared 4 bases from V and 3 bases from J, leaving 13 bases between. The CDR3 coding sequence is TGTGCCAGCAGTGGGTTGGGCAGGTACTACGAGCAGTACTTC. It codes for CASSGLGRYYEQYF.

V and J are TRBV5-1 and TRBJ1-3; no reliable D call. Germline loops: CDR1 SGHRS, CDR2 YFSETQ. The CDR3 totals 14 residues. V lost 0 bases, J lost 5 bases, and 9 bases lay in between. CDR3 nucleotides: TGCGCCAGCAGCTTGGAGTCTGGACGAAACACCATATATTTT. This sequence encodes CASSLESGRNTIYF.

J is TRBJ1-1 and V is TRBV29-1, with TRBD1 matching over 7 bases. CDR1 and CDR2 (germline): SQVTM, ANQGSEA. The CDR3 is 17 amino acids. V lost 5 bases and J lost 5; bases outside the gene matches: 20. CDR3: CSVLAGGTTGRSTEAFF. The DNA for the CDR3 is TGCAGCGTTCTCGCCGGGGGGACGACAGGGAGGTCGACTGAAGCTTTCTTT.

This clonotype was counted once. The V call is TRBV11-2, the J call TRBJ2-3; 7 bases are a match to TRBD1. CDR3 length: 18 amino acids. Germline lookup yields CDR1 SGHAT and CDR2 FQNNGV. The J segment lost 5 bases and the V segment lost 6 bases, leaving 20 bases of the junction unmatched. The CDR3 region is CASSFGQAQMANIDTQYF. As DNA, the CDR3 is TGTGCCAGCAGTTTCGGACAGGCACAGATGGCTAATATAGATACGCAGTATTTT.

The table lists this clonotype with many counts. The chain joins TRBV19 to TRBJ1-2; 9 positions match TRBD1. CDR3 length equals 16 residues. V shed 0 bases, J shed 5 bases, and the junction held 7 bases outside the gene matches. Germline loops: CDR1 LNHDA, CDR2 SQIVND (reference sequence). The CDR3 loop is CASSIDLSGTGYGYTF. In DNA, the CDR3 is TGTGCCAGTAGTATAGATCTATCCGGGACAGGGTATGGCTACACCTTC. Together with reference TRBV19 and TRBJ1-2, the CDR3 gives the full variable domain: DGGITQSPKYLFRKEGQNVTLSCEQNLNHDAMYWYRQDPGQGLRLIYYSQIVNDFQKGDIAEGYSVSREKKESFPLTVTSAQKNPTAFYLCASSIDLSGTGYGYTFGSGTRLTVV.